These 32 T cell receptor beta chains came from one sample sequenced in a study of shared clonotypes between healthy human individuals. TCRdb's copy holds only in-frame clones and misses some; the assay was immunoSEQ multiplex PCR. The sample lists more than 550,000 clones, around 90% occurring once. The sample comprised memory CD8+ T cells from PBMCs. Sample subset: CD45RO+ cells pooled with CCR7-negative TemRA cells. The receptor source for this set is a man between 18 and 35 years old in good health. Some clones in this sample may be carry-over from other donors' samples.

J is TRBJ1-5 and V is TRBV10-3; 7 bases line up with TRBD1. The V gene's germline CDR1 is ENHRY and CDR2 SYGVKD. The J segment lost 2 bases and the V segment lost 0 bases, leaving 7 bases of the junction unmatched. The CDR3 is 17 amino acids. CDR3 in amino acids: CAISESMLGQRNQPQHF. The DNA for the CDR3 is TGTGCCATCAGTGAGTCGATGTTGGGACAGCGCAATCAGCCCCAGCATTTT.

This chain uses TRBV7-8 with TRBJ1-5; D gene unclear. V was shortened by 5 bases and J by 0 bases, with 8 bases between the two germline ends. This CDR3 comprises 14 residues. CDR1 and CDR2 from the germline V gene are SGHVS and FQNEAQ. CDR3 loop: CASSTVISNQPQHF. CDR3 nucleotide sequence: TGTGCCAGCAGCACTGTCATTAGCAATCAGCCCCAGCATTTT.

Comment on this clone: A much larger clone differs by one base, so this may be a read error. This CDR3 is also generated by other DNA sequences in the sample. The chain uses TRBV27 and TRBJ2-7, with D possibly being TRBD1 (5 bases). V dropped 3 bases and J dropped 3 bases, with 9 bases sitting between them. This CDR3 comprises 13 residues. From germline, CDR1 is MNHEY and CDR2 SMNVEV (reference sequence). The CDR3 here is CASSLGQYYEQYF. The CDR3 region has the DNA TGTGCCAGCAGTTTGGGGCAGTACTACGAGCAGTACTTC.

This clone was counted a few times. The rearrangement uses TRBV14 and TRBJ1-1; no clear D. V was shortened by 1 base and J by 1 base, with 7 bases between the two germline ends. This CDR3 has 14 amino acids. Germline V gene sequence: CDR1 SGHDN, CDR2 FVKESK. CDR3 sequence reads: CASSQVSRNTEAFF. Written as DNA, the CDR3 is TGTGCCAGCAGCCAAGTAAGCAGGAACACTGAAGCTTTCTTT.

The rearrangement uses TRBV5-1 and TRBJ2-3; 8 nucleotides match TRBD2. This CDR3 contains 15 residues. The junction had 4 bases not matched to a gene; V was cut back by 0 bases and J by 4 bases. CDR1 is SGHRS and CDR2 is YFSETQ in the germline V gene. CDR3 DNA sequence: TGCGCCAGCAGCTTGGAGCGGGAGAGGGCAGATACGCAGTATTTT. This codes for CASSLERERADTQYF.

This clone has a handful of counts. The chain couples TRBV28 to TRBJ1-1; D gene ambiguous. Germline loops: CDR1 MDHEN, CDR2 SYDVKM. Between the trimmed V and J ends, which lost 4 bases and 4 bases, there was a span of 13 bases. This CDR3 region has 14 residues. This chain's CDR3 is CASSWVEGSTEAFF. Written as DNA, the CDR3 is TGTGCCAGCAGTTGGGTGGAAGGCAGCACTGAAGCTTTCTTT.

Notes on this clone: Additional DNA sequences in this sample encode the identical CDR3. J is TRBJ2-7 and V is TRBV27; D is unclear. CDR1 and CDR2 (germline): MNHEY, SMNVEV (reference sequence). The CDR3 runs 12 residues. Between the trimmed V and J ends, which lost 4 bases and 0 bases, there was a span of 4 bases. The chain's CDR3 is CASSSSSYEQYF. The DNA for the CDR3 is TGTGCCAGCAGTTCGAGCTCCTACGAGCAGTACTTC.

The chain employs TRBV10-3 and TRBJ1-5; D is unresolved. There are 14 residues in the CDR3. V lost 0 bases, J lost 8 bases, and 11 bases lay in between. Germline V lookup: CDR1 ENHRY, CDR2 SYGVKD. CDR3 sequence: CAISESSGAKPQHF. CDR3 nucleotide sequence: TGTGCCATCAGTGAGTCGTCAGGCGCCAAGCCCCAGCATTTT.

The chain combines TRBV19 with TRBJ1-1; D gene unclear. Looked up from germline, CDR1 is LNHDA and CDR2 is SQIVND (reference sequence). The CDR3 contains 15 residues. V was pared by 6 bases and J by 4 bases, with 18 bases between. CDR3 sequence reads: CASSLNLKSGTEAFF. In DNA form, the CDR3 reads TGTGCCAGTAGCTTAAATCTCAAAAGCGGCACTGAAGCTTTCTTT.

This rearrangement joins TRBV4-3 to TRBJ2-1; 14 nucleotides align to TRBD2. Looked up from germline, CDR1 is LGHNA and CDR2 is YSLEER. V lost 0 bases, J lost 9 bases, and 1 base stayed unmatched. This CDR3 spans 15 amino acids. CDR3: CASSQDGLAGGEQFF. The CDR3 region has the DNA TGCGCCAGCAGCCAAGATGGACTAGCGGGAGGTGAGCAGTTCTTC.

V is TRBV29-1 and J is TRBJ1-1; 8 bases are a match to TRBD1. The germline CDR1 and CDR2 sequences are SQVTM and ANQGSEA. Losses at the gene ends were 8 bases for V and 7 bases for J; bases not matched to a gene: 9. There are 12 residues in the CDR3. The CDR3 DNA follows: TGCAGCTCAGAACAGGGGGAGGGTGAAGCTTTCTTT. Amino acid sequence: CSSEQGEGEAFF.

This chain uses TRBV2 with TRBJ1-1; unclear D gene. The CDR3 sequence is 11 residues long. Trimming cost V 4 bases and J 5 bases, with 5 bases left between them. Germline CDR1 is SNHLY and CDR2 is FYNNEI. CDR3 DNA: TGTGCCAGCAGTGTTCGGACTGAAGCTTTCTTT. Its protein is CASSVRTEAFF. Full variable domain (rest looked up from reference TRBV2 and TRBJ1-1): EPEVTQTPSHQVTQMGQEVILRCVPISNHLYFYWYRQILGQKVEFLVSFYNNEISEKSEIFDDQFSVERPDGSNFTLKIRSTKLEDSAMYFCASSVRTEAFFGQGTRLTVV.

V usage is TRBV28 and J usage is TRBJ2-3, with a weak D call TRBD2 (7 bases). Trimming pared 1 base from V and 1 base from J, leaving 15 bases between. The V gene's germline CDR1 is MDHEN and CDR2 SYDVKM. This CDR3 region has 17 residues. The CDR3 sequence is CASSLSLGGGGTDTQYF. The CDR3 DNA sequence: TGTGCCAGCAGTTTATCGTTGGGAGGGGGAGGCACAGATACGCAGTATTTT. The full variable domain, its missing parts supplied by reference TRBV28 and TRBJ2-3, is DVKVTQSSRYLVKRTGEKVFLECVQDMDHENMFWYRQDPGLGLRLIYFSYDVKMKEKGDIPEGYSVSREKKERFSLILESASTNQTSMYLCASSLSLGGGGTDTQYFGPGTRLTVL.

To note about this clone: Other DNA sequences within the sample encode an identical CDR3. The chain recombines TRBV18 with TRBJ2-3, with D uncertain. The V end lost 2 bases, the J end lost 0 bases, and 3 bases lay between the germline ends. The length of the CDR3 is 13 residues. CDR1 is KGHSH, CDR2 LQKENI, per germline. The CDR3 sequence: CASSPGSTDTQYF. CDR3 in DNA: TGTGCCAGCTCACCAGGCAGCACAGATACGCAGTATTTT.

The CDR3 bases are TGTGCCAGCAGCTTAATGGGGTCGGGCCACGAGCAGTACTTC. Its translation is CASSLMGSGHEQYF. The rearrangement links TRBV13 to TRBJ2-7; D not certain. The CDR3 has 14 residues. The germline CDR1 and CDR2 sequences are PRHDT and FYEKMQ (reference sequence). V was cut by 2 bases and J by 5 bases, with 13 bases left in between.

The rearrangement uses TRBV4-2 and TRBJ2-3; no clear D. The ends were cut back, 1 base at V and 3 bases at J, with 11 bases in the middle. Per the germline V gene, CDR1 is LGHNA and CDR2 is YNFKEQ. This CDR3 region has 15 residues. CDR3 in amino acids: CASSQARVVTDTQYF. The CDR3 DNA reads TGTGCCAGCAGCCAAGCTAGGGTAGTAACAGATACGCAGTATTTT.

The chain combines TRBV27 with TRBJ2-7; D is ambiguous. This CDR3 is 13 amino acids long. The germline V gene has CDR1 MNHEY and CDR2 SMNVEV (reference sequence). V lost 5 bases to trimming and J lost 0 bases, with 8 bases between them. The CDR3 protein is CASSPYPSYEQYF. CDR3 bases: TGTGCCAGCAGTCCCTACCCCTCCTACGAGCAGTACTTC.

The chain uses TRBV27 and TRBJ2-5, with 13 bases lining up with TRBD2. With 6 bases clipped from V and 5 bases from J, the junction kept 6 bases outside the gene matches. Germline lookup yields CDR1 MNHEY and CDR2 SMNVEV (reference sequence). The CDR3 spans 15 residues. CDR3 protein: CASRLAGGPLETQYF. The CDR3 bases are TGTGCCAGCAGACTAGCGGGAGGGCCGTTGGAGACCCAGTACTTC.

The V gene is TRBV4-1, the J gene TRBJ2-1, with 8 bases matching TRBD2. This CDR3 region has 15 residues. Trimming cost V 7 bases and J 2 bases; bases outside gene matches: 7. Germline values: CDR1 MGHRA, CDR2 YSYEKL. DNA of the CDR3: TGCGCCAGCACCGGGAGGGCGGGGGCCTACAATGAGCAGTTCTTC. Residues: CASTGRAGAYNEQFF.

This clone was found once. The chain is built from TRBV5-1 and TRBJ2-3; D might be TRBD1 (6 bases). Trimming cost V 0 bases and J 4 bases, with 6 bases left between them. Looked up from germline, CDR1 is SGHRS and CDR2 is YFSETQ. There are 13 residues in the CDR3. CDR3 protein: CASSLDRADTQYF. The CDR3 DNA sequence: TGCGCCAGCAGCTTGGACAGGGCAGATACGCAGTATTTT.

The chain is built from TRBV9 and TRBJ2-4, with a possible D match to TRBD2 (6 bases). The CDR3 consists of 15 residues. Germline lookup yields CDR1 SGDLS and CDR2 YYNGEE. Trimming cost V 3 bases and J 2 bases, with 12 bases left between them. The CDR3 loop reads CASSGGGDPKNIQYF. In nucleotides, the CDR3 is TGTGCCAGCAGCGGGGGCGGGGACCCCAAAAACATTCAGTACTTC. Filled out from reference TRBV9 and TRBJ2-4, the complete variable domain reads DSGVTQTPKHLITATGQRVTLRCSPRSGDLSVYWYQQSLDQGLQFLIQYYNGEERAKGNILERFSAQQFPDLHSELNLSSLELGDSALYFCASSGGGDPKNIQYFGAGTRLSVL.

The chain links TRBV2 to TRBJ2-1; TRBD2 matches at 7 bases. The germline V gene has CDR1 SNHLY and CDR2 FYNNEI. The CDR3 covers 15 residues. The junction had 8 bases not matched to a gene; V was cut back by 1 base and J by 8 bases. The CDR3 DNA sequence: TGTGCCAGCAGTGAAGGGCTAGCGGTCTTGGATGAGCAGTTCTTC. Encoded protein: CASSEGLAVLDEQFF.

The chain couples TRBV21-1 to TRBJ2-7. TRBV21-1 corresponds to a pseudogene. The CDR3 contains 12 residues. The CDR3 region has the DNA TGTGCCAGCAGCATATCGGAAGGCGAGCAGTACTTC. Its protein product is CASSISEGEQYF.

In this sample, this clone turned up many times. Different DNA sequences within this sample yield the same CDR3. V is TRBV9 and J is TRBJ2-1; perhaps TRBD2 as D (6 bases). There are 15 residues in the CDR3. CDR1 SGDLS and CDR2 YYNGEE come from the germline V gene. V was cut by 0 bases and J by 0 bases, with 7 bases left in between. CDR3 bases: TGTGCCAGCAGCGTAGGACTAGGCTCCTACAATGAGCAGTTCTTC. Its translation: CASSVGLGSYNEQFF.

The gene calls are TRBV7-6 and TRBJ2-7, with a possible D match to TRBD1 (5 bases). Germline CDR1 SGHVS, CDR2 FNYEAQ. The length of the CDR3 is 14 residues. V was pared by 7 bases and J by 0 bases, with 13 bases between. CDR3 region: CASTPPDSSYEQYF. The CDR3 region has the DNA TGTGCCAGCACCCCGCCAGACAGCTCCTACGAGCAGTACTTC.

CDR3 sequence: CASSTPWRESSYEQYF. DNA for the CDR3: TGTGCCAGCAGCACCCCCTGGCGGGAGAGCTCCTACGAGCAGTACTTC. The rearrangement joins TRBV21-1 to TRBJ2-7; the D segment call TRBD2 is taken from the table without a DNA check. TRBV21-1 is given as a pseudogene. The CDR3 totals 16 residues.

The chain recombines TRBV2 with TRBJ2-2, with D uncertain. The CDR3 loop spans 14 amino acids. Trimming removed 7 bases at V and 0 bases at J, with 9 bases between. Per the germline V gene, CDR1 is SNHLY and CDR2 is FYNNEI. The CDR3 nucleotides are TGTGCCAGCAAGGAGTTCGCGAACACCGGGGAGCTGTTTTTT. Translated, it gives CASKEFANTGELFF.

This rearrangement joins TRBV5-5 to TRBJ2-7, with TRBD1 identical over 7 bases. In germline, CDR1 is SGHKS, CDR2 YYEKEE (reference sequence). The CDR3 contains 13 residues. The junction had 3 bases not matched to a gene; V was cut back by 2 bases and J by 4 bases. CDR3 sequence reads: CASSFDRVYEQYF. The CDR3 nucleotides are TGTGCCAGCAGCTTTGACAGGGTTTACGAGCAGTACTTC.

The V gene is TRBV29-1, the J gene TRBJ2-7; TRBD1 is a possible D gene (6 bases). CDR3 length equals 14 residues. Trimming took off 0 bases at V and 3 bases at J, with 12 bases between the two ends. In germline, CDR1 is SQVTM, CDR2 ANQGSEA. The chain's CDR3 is CSVEDRGHDYEQYF. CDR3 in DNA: TGCAGCGTTGAAGATCGGGGACATGACTACGAGCAGTACTTC.

The chain's CDR3 is CASSQDLATVQGYEQYF. In DNA, the CDR3 is TGCGCCAGCAGCCAAGATCTAGCGACAGTTCAAGGCTACGAGCAGTACTTC. V is TRBV4-3 and J is TRBJ2-7; weak D call: TRBD2 (6 bases). The CDR3 is made up of 17 amino acids. The V and J ends lost 0 bases and 3 bases respectively, with 18 bases between them. The V gene's germline CDR1 is LGHNA and CDR2 YSLEER.

The CDR3 DNA is TGTGCCAGCTCACCGGACCTCTACGAGCAGTACTTC. This encodes CASSPDLYEQYF. V and J are TRBV18 and TRBJ2-7; the D is unclear. V was shortened by 3 bases and J by 3 bases, with 6 bases between the two germline ends. CDR3 size: 12 residues. From germline, CDR1 is KGHSH and CDR2 LQKENI.

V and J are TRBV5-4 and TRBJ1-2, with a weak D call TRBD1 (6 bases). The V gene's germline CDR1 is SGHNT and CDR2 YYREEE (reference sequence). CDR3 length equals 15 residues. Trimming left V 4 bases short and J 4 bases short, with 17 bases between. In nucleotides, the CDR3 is TGTGCCAGCAGCGGGGGGGGCGCATTGACCTATGGCTACACCTTC. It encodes CASSGGGALTYGYTF.